This TCR beta chain was profiled in a study of cytomegalovirus exposure and HLA in healthy donors. Across the study: HLA-typed donors contributed some 83 million unique TCRs, which were held in an early data release.

Findings and limits, study-wide: Analyzed later, association rates of TCRs varied across HLA loci, with DRB1 most and HLA-C fewest.

This PCR relied on a set of 60 Vbeta primers and 13 Jbeta primers. Generated by immunoSEQ multiplex PCR, the TCRdb table keeps only in-frame clones and is missing some. The sample comprises some 200,000 clones, roughly 73% of which are singletons, and around 3.1% rests with the top ten. Remarks on this clone: Its specificity is not known.

The sample taken for sequencing was PBMCs. This clonotype originated in a female donor in good health and CMV-seronegative.

DNA for the CDR3: TGTGCCAGCTCACCCGGGACAGATAGTCGAGAAAAACTGTTTTTT. Its protein product is CASSPGTDSREKLFF. This sequence joins TRBV18 and TRBJ1-4; 7 bases agree with TRBD1. Per the germline V gene, CDR1 is KGHSH and CDR2 is LQKENI. Trimming took 3 bases from V and 8 from J; bases not matched to a gene: 9. This CDR3 has 15 amino acids. Together with reference TRBV18 and TRBJ1-4, the CDR3 gives the full variable domain: NAGVMQNPRHLVRRRGQEARLRCSPMKGHSHVYWYRQLPEEGLKFMVYLQKENIIDESGMPKERFSAEFPKEGPSILRIQQVVRGDSAAYFCASSPGTDSREKLFFGSGTQLSVL.